Listed here are 5 T cell receptor beta chains from one sample, sequenced in a study of blood T cells in healthy people across ages (dated by TCRdb to about 2015). Preparation of the library involved 5' RACE. The sequencer listed for this sample is Illumina HiSeq 2500. A second 7 to 11 cycle PCR used a sample-barcoded 5' primer and a J-beta primer mix. TCRdb trimmed the raw reads at Q25, called clones with MiXCR and kept productive beta chains. Under each unique CDR3 protein, matching rows form one entry showing the most common genes and DNA. This sample is represented by 1 million or so distinct CDR3 sequences; roughly 45% of them were singletons. Together, the top ten hold 18% of the sample. The sample taken for sequencing was blood. These receptors originate from a woman aged 60 to 75 in good health.

This clonotype was detected only a few times. This chain uses TRBV7-9 with TRBJ2-7; weak D call: TRBD1 (6 bases). The V end lost 5 bases, the J end lost 3 bases, and 17 bases lay between the germline ends. CDR1 is SEHNR, CDR2 FQNEAQ, per germline (reference sequence). The CDR3 sequence is 15 residues long. Here the CDR3 DNA reads TGTGCCAGCAGCCTTACTCTAAAGGGGGTCTACGAGCAGTACTTC. Its protein is CASSLTLKGVYEQYF.

The gene calls are TRBV20-1 and TRBJ2-4; D remains unclear. The CDR3 runs to 11 residues. Trimming stripped 0 bases from V and 13 bases from J, with 10 bases between. Germline V gene data show CDR1 as DFQATT and CDR2 as SNEGSKA (reference sequence). The CDR3 spells CSARDAHMQYF. CDR3 coding DNA: TGCAGTGCTAGAGATGCACATATGCAGTACTTC.

The chain joins TRBV18 to TRBJ2-1; TRBD2 matches 13 bases. The CDR3 is 16 amino acids. CDR1 KGHSH and CDR2 LQKENI come from the germline V gene. V shed 3 bases and J 3 bases; nucleotides not matched to a gene: 2. The CDR3 DNA reads as TGTGCCAGCTCACCGGGGACTAGCGGGAACTACAATGAGCAGTTCTTC. Its translation is CASSPGTSGNYNEQFF.

This clonotype was detected a few times. J is TRBJ2-5 and V is TRBV5-1; D ambiguous. This CDR3 has 16 amino acids. The germline V and J ends were trimmed by 0 bases and 0 bases, with 12 bases remaining between them. The germline V gene encodes CDR1 SGHRS and CDR2 YFSETQ. CDR3 coding DNA: TGCGCCAGCAGCTTGGGGACGTCGCGGTACCAAGAGACCCAGTACTTC. Translating it yields CASSLGTSRYQETQYF.

This chain connects TRBV2 to TRBJ2-3, with 9 bases lining up with TRBD2. With 7 bases clipped from V and 3 bases from J, the junction kept 8 bases outside the gene matches. This CDR3 is 15 amino acids long. Per germline, CDR1 SNHLY and CDR2 FYNNEI. This CDR3 reads CASKKVAGVTDTQYF. The DNA of the CDR3 is TGTGCCAGCAAAAAGGTAGCGGGAGTGACAGATACGCAGTATTTT.